The 25 T cell receptor beta chains given below trace back to one sample, sequenced in a study of blood T cell repertoires in COVID-19. TCRdb's copy holds only in-frame clones and misses some; the assay was immunoSEQ multiplex PCR. The repertoire holds some 240,000 clones, with around 90% as singletons. The sequenced material came from peripheral blood. These TCRs come from a woman aged 70-85 years with COVID-19, enrolled during active disease.

The rearrangement links TRBV7-6 to TRBJ2-7; TRBD2 might be the D (6 bases). CDR1 and CDR2 from the germline V gene are SGHVS and FNYEAQ. Trimming took 1 base from V and 6 from J, leaving 19 bases between them. The CDR3 sequence is 16 residues long. In DNA, the CDR3 is TGTGCCAGCAGCTTAGAGGGCAGGGACTTATCAGGCGAGCAGTACTTC. This gives the protein CASSLEGRDLSGEQYF.

The chain couples TRBV5-1 to TRBJ1-5, with 7 bases fitting TRBD1. Unmatched junction bases numbered 9, after V lost 2 bases and J lost 4 bases. The CDR3 is 16 amino acids. Per the germline V gene, CDR1 is SGHRS and CDR2 is YFSETQ. CDR3: CASSLGGTGVNQPQHF. As DNA, the CDR3 is TGCGCCAGCAGCTTAGGAGGAACAGGGGTAAATCAGCCCCAGCATTTT.

A single count supports this clone. This chain uses TRBV2 with TRBJ2-1, with TRBD1 identical over 9 bases. Losses at the gene ends were 2 bases for V and 6 bases for J; bases not matched to a gene: 5. This CDR3 comprises 15 residues. Germline-derived CDR1 and CDR2 are SNHLY and FYNNEI. CDR3 DNA sequence: TGTGCCAGCAGTGAAACACAGGGGGCGCCCAATGAGCAGTTCTTC. Encoded protein: CASSETQGAPNEQFF.

The rearrangement uses TRBV10-3 and TRBJ1-1; TRBD1 matches at 9 bases. This CDR3 has 14 residues. V lost 6 bases and J lost 3; bases outside the gene matches: 5. CDR1 ENHRY and CDR2 SYGVKD come from the germline V gene. The CDR3 loop is CAISSRQGDTEAFF. DNA of the CDR3: TGTGCCATCAGCAGCCGACAGGGGGACACTGAAGCTTTCTTT.

The chain links TRBV4-2 to TRBJ1-3; TRBD1 might be the D (6 bases). Trimming took 0 bases from V and 7 from J, leaving 22 bases between them. The germline V gene has CDR1 LGHNA and CDR2 YNFKEQ. The CDR3 is made up of 18 amino acids. The CDR3 bases are TGTGCCAGCAGCCAAGATCTATGGAGGGGGGGCTTTGGGAACACCATATATTTT. Translation gives CASSQDLWRGGFGNTIYF.

This chain uses TRBV6-5 with TRBJ2-7; 9 bases fit TRBD1. The CDR3 is made up of 14 amino acids. After removal of 5 bases from V and 2 bases from J, the junction contained 4 bases not matched to a gene. Germline V gives CDR1 MNHEY, CDR2 SVGAGI. The chain's CDR3 is CASSRDRDPYEQYF. CDR3 DNA: TGTGCCAGCAGTCGGGACAGGGATCCCTACGAGCAGTACTTC.

The chain links TRBV3-1 (or the pseudogene TRBV3-2) to TRBJ1-4, with D possibly being TRBD1 (5 bases). Germline CDR1 is LGHDT and CDR2 is YNNKEL (reference sequence). This CDR3 is built from 14 residues. V was trimmed by 2 bases and J by 7 bases, leaving 11 bases between them. The CDR3 loop is CASSQSQGGEKLFF. As DNA, the CDR3 is TGTGCCAGCAGCCAATCCCAGGGAGGTGAAAAACTGTTTTTT.

The chain links TRBV5-1 to TRBJ2-1, with D possibly matching TRBD2 (6 bases). Per germline, CDR1 SGHRS and CDR2 YFSETQ. V was pared by 4 bases and J by 6 bases, with 14 bases between. CDR3 size: 14 residues. The CDR3 spells CASSPLMGGNEQFF. In DNA, the CDR3 is TGCGCCAGCAGCCCTTTGATGGGGGGCAATGAGCAGTTCTTC.

The chain carries TRBV30 and TRBJ1-6; 8 nucleotides line up with TRBD1. The germline CDR1 and CDR2 sequences are GTSNPN and SVGIG (reference sequence). The trim removed 4 bases at V and 9 bases at J, leaving 8 bases unmatched. There are 14 residues in the CDR3. The CDR3: CAWNQAGGISPLHF. The CDR3 nucleotides are TGTGCCTGGAATCAAGCAGGGGGCATTTCACCCCTCCACTTT. The full variable domain, rest sourced from reference TRBV30 and TRBJ1-6, is SQTIHQWPATLVQPVGSPLSLECTVEGTSNPNLYWYRQAAGRGLQLLFYSVGIGQISSEVPQNLSASRPQDRQFILSSKKLLLSDSGFYLCAWNQAGGISPLHFGNGTRLTVT.

The chain links TRBV5-4 to TRBJ1-4, with D perhaps TRBD1 (6 bases). V lost 0 bases and J 8 bases, leaving 14 bases between the germline ends. Germline V gene lookup returns CDR1 SGHNT and CDR2 YYREEE (reference sequence). The CDR3 has 15 residues. The CDR3 protein is CASSLAGRGREKLFF. For the CDR3, the DNA is TGTGCCAGCAGCTTGGCCGGCAGGGGTCGGGAAAAACTGTTTTTT.

V is TRBV18 and J is TRBJ1-4, with 9 nucleotides matching TRBD1. Trimming at V came to 3 bases and at J to 7 bases, leaving 3 bases not matched to a gene. CDR1 and CDR2 from the germline V gene are KGHSH and LQKENI. The CDR3 extends over 14 amino acids. In DNA, the CDR3 is TGTGCCAGCTCACCGACAGGGGGGAGTGAAAAACTGTTTTTT. Translation gives CASSPTGGSEKLFF.

The chain joins TRBV10-3 to TRBJ2-7, with D perhaps TRBD1 (5 bases). CDR1 ENHRY and CDR2 SYGVKD come from the germline V gene. The ends were cut back, 3 bases at V and 7 bases at J, with 13 bases in the middle. The CDR3 length is 13 residues. The CDR3 sequence: CAISEGVTGEQYF. As DNA, the CDR3 is TGTGCCATCAGTGAAGGGGTAACTGGGGAGCAGTACTTC.

This clone was seen once. The chain combines TRBV7-8 with TRBJ1-5; 8 bases are shared with TRBD1. Germline CDR1 and CDR2: SGHVS and FQNEAQ. J lost 0 bases, V lost 5 bases, and 12 bases had no gene match. This CDR3 contains 18 residues. CDR3 sequence: CASSPRGQGGYSNQPQHF. CDR3 coding DNA: TGTGCCAGCAGCCCCCGAGGACAGGGTGGATATAGCAATCAGCCCCAGCATTTT.

The V gene is TRBV5-3, the J gene TRBJ1-1; 8 nucleotides align to TRBD1. Being an ORF, TRBV5-3 has a function that is uncertain. The CDR3 consists of 16 residues. The trim removed 10 bases at V and 0 bases at J, leaving 14 bases unmatched. CDR3 DNA sequence: TGTGCCTGTGTGACAGGGGCCTCTCTCTTGAACACTGAAGCTTTCTTT. Protein product: CACVTGASLLNTEAFF.

The CDR3 sequence is CASSLVGGSPYEQYF. For the CDR3, the DNA is TGTGCCAGCAGCTTAGTTGGCGGGAGCCCCTACGAGCAGTACTTC. The chain joins TRBV7-8 to TRBJ2-7; 7 bases map to TRBD2. This CDR3 has 15 residues. The ends lost 1 base at V and 2 bases at J; junction bases unmatched: 5. Per germline, CDR1 SGHVS and CDR2 FQNEAQ.

The chain employs TRBV7-2 and TRBJ1-3; 8 nucleotides line up with TRBD1. Germline lookup yields CDR1 SGHTA and CDR2 FQGNSA. CDR3 length: 16 residues. Unmatched junction bases numbered 10, after V lost 6 bases and J lost 3 bases. CDR3 residues: CASSLHRQGNGNTIYF. The CDR3 DNA is TGTGCCAGCAGTCTCCACCGACAGGGGAATGGAAACACCATATATTTT. The full variable domain, with the rest looked up from reference TRBV7-2 and TRBJ1-3, is GAGVSQSPSNKVTEKGKDVELRCDPISGHTALYWYRQSLGQGLEFLIYFQGNSAPDKSGLPSDRFSAERTGGSVSTLTIQRTQQEDSAVYLCASSLHRQGNGNTIYFGEGSWLTVV.

The CDR3 sequence is CASSPAVPGGTNEKLFF. Here the CDR3 DNA reads TGTGCCAGCAGCCCCGCCGTACCAGGGGGAACTAATGAAAAACTGTTTTTT. V is TRBV9 and J is TRBJ1-4; 7 positions agree with TRBD1. The germline V gene has CDR1 SGDLS and CDR2 YYNGEE. This CDR3 contains 17 residues. Trimming took 4 bases from V and 1 from J; bases not matched to a gene: 10.

This clone was seen only a few times. This rearrangement joins TRBV2 to TRBJ2-1, with 14 positions matching TRBD2. Germline CDR1 reads SNHLY; CDR2 reads FYNNEI. The CDR3 runs to 15 residues. Trimming removed 8 bases from V and 7 bases from J; junction bases left unmatched: 7. This chain's CDR3 is CASGGLAGVVNEQFF. CDR3 nucleotide sequence: TGTGCCAGCGGGGGACTAGCGGGAGTGGTGAATGAGCAGTTCTTC.

The genes are TRBV4-3 and TRBJ2-7, with unresolved D. Trimming took off 0 bases at V and 0 bases at J, with 9 bases between the two ends. The CDR3 covers 15 residues. The germline V gene encodes CDR1 LGHNA and CDR2 YSLEER. The DNA of the CDR3 is TGCGCCAGCAGCCAAGATGCGGCAAGCTCCTACGAGCAGTACTTC. It translates to CASSQDAASSYEQYF.

This sequence joins TRBV19 and TRBJ1-5, with D perhaps TRBD1 (5 bases). The CDR3 consists of 15 residues. V was clipped by 3 bases and J by 2 bases, with 11 bases between them. The germline V gene encodes CDR1 LNHDA and CDR2 SQIVND (reference sequence). This CDR3 reads CASSIAGQRNQPQHF. For the CDR3, the DNA is TGTGCCAGTAGTATCGCGGGGCAGCGCAATCAGCCCCAGCATTTT.

In its sample, this clone was seen once. The chain links TRBV5-1 to TRBJ1-3; 7 bases agree with TRBD1. Germline V gene sequence: CDR1 SGHRS, CDR2 YFSETQ. V was pared by 4 bases and J by 7 bases, with 5 bases of the junction left unmatched. This CDR3 has 13 amino acids. The DNA of the CDR3 is TGCGCCAGCAGCCTGGGGACAGCCAACACCATATATTTT. It is translated as CASSLGTANTIYF.

This clone has a single count. V gene TRBV28 combines with J gene TRBJ2-1; D is possibly TRBD2 (7 bases). Germline assignment: CDR1 MDHEN and CDR2 SYDVKM. Trimming left V 6 bases short and J 4 bases short, with 16 bases between. The CDR3 loop spans 15 amino acids. The CDR3 here is CASSSAGAAYNEQFF. The CDR3 bases are TGTGCCAGCAGCTCCGCGGGGGCGGCGTACAATGAGCAGTTCTTC.

This clone has only a few counts. CDR3: CASSLTGHYEQYF. The CDR3 DNA sequence: TGTGCCAGCAGTTTAACCGGACACTACGAGCAGTACTTC. The J gene is TRBJ2-7, the V gene TRBV28; the D gene is possibly TRBD1 (5 bases). The length of the CDR3 is 13 residues. The germline V gene has CDR1 MDHEN and CDR2 SYDVKM. With 2 bases removed from V and 3 bases from J, the gap between germline ends came to 8 bases.

The chain recombines TRBV3-1 (or the pseudogene TRBV3-2) with TRBJ2-7; maybe TRBD1 (5 bases). CDR1 and CDR2 from the germline V gene are LGHDT and YNNKEL (reference sequence). The CDR3 is 15 residues long. V was pared by 3 bases and J by 2 bases, with 14 bases between. CDR3 region: CASSHPGQGTYEQYF. The CDR3 DNA is TGTGCCAGCAGCCACCCCGGACAAGGAACCTACGAGCAGTACTTC.

V and J are TRBV7-8 and TRBJ2-7, with 7 bases lining up with TRBD2. Per the germline V gene, CDR1 is SGHVS and CDR2 is FQNEAQ. V lost 1 base, J lost 6 bases, and 12 bases stayed unmatched. The CDR3 runs to 16 residues. In DNA form, the CDR3 reads TGTGCCAGCAGCTTAGTACTCGCGGGAGCTGGCGGCGAGCAGTACTTC. Its protein product is CASSLVLAGAGGEQYF.